This T cell receptor (beta chain) was obtained from a study of chemoradiotherapy in HPV16-positive cancers. Study summary: Functional T-cell assays on a couple of HPV16-positive patients' cells defined candidate HPV-specific clones and common TCR motifs.

Study outcomes and limitations: HPV-specific T cells were functionally defined from only two HPV16-positive patients. During treatment, candidate HPV-specific clones and E7-related motifs expanded in tumor.

Repeated repertoire sampling spanned the course of chemoradiotherapy. Sequenced by immunoSEQ multiplex PCR; TCRdb stores in-frame clones only, minus some. The sample shows more than 10,000 clones, more than 75% of them seen only once. Turning to this clone: Its antigen is not identified.

In germline, CDR1 is SGHDN, CDR2 FVKESK. The length of the CDR3 is 15 residues. The V and J ends lost 3 bases and 4 bases respectively, with 16 bases between them. The sample in question was blood, obtained from a patient who underwent chemoradiotherapy. The clonotype originates from a human donor with HPV-associated anogenital cancer. V gene TRBV14 combines with J gene TRBJ2-7; D could derive from TRBD1 or TRBD2 (7 bases each). The CDR3 is CASSQRGRERYEQYF. CDR3 bases: TGTGCCAGCAGCCAGAGGGGGCGGGAGAGGTACGAGCAGTACTTC.